These T cell receptor beta chains were read from a single sample in a study of T-cell reconstitution after alpha-beta-depleted transplantation in children. TCRdb itself ran the PCR reads through MiXCR, one entry per CDR3 protein. Found here are about 280,000 distinct CDR3 sequences, about 9.9% of them singletons; the top ten hold roughly a quarter. The sequenced sample was peripheral blood, obtained 180 days after TCRalphabeta/CD19-depleted stem cell transplant. The receptor set was obtained from a male patient aged 2 to 9 who had a stem cell transplant for chronic granulomatous disease, so the T cells may come from the graft donor. The CDR3 runs from the conserved cysteine through the conserved F or W. A D gene is named only where the DNA matches it firmly.

cdr3_aa,cdr3_length,d_call,v_call,j_call
CASSSRDKLAKNIQYF,16,-,TRBV21-1,TRBJ2-4
CASSGTGLGQPQHF,14,-,TRBV2,TRBJ1-5
CATAGGTREQYF,12,-,TRBV28,TRBJ2-7
CASSPKTGTGGEQFF,15,TRBD1,TRBV18,TRBJ2-1
CASSLGNRGGQPQHF,15,TRBD1,TRBV12-3/TRBV12-4,TRBJ1-5
CSVGAGGNSYEQYF,14,TRBD2,TRBV29-1,TRBJ2-7
CASSPGRINTGELFF,15,-,TRBV18,TRBJ2-2
CSATVGTGDFNQPQHF,16,TRBD1,TRBV20-1,TRBJ1-5
CASSYDWRGDSSYEQYF,17,-,TRBV6-2/TRBV6-3,TRBJ2-7
CASSLGDAEQYF,12,-,TRBV7-9,TRBJ2-7
CASSPLTKREGLGQYF,16,TRBD2,TRBV7-6,TRBJ2-7
CASSQLGGETQYF,13,-,TRBV14,TRBJ2-5
CASSIRTSGRSNEQFF,16,TRBD2,TRBV19,TRBJ2-1
CASRETGTAQETQYF,15,TRBD1,TRBV28,TRBJ2-5
CASSFATKGNFYSNQPQHF,19,-,TRBV12-3/TRBV12-4,TRBJ1-5
CATSRARGSNQPQHF,15,-,TRBV15,TRBJ1-5
CASSFLGGGDRGTQYF,16,TRBD2,TRBV12-3/TRBV12-4,TRBJ2-5
CASSQARTYNEQFF,14,-,TRBV4-3,TRBJ2-1
CASSLLSVVREQKLFF,16,-,TRBV28,TRBJ1-4
CASSLLRGTEAFF,13,-,TRBV11-2,TRBJ1-1
CASSLAPDPYNEQFF,15,-,TRBV7-6,TRBJ2-1
CASSVRRLAGGNEQFF,16,TRBD2,TRBV6-1,TRBJ2-1
CASRDEGGSPLHF,13,-,TRBV6-1,TRBJ1-6
CSARTFSWDIASYEQYF,17,-,TRBV20-1,TRBJ2-7
CASSQPPLGWGLFF,14,-,TRBV4-1,TRBJ2-1
CATSPMGYGYTF,12,-,TRBV15,TRBJ1-2
CASSFSIAGGYEQYF,15,TRBD2,TRBV5-6,TRBJ2-7
CASSQNRNQPQHF,13,-,TRBV6-1,TRBJ1-5
CASSLPGTANTGELFF,16,-,TRBV5-5,TRBJ2-2
CASSPSPWTNEKLFF,15,-,TRBV4-1,TRBJ1-4
CASSVTAGLTWEQFF,15,TRBD2,TRBV19,TRBJ2-1
CASSLVWLNEQFF,13,-,TRBV19,TRBJ2-1
CASSIAGTSSYEQYF,15,TRBD2,TRBV19,TRBJ2-7
CASSGSSSGANVLTF,15,-,TRBV28,TRBJ2-6
CASSPLSGGPAETQYF,16,TRBD2,TRBV18,TRBJ2-5
CASRGIGERRSGYTF,15,-,TRBV3-1,TRBJ1-2
CASSEAQGLWTEAFF,15,-,TRBV10-1,TRBJ1-1
CASSGRGEQYF,11,-,TRBV6-2/TRBV6-3,TRBJ2-7
CSAPGLAGSETHNEQFF,17,TRBD2,TRBV20-1,TRBJ2-1
CASSQDSYEQHF,12,-,TRBV5-1,TRBJ2-7
CASSLVVPGANVLTF,15,-,TRBV12-3/TRBV12-4,TRBJ2-6
CASSLTGQHTEAFF,14,TRBD1,TRBV7-8,TRBJ1-1
CACDRGNTEAFF,12,TRBD1,TRBV30,TRBJ1-1
CASSIINQPQHF,12,-,TRBV28,TRBJ1-5
CASSLSDRAGSTDTQYF,17,TRBD1,TRBV7-9,TRBJ2-3
CASSIPPGTGNNEQYF,16,TRBD1,TRBV19,TRBJ2-7
CASSLTRKGGELFF,14,-,TRBV12-3/TRBV12-4,TRBJ2-2
CASSQPLGRTEAFF,14,-,TRBV7-2,TRBJ1-1
CSARDPTGWNTGELFF,16,TRBD1,TRBV20-1,TRBJ2-2